This entry lists 13 T cell receptor beta chains sequenced from one sample in a study of T cells expressing NK-cell markers. One entry per CDR3 protein, without DNA, is what TCRdb gives after re-calling the 5' RACE reads. In total, the table holds about 260,000 distinct CDR3 sequences. What was sequenced was blood T cells: a sorted CD56 or NKG2C T cell subset, CD4+ or CD8+ T cells, or bulk PBMC T cells (not recorded which). The receptors were gathered from a woman aged 18 to 75 in good health.

The V call is TRBV9, the J call TRBJ2-7; the TCRdb call, TRBD2, lacks DNA for checking. This CDR3 spans 14 amino acids. The V gene's germline CDR1 is SGDLS and CDR2 YYNGEE. The CDR3 loop is CASSVGGRVSEQYF.

The rearrangement links TRBV12-3 or TRBV12-4 to TRBJ1-1; TCRdb picks TRBD1, but there is no DNA to check that call. CDR3 length: 12 residues. CDR3: CASSLRLSEAFF.

The V call is TRBV7-9, the J call TRBJ2-1. Germline CDR1 is SEHNR and CDR2 is FQNEAQ (reference sequence). The CDR3 consists of 15 residues. The CDR3 sequence: CASSLGGRAYNEQFF.

This rearrangement joins TRBV11-1 to TRBJ2-1; TCRdb lists TRBD1, though no DNA is available to test this call. The germline gives CDR1 SGHAT, CDR2 FQDESV (reference sequence). CDR3 size: 17 residues. The chain's CDR3 is CASSSRQGIVSYNEQFF.

This rearrangement joins TRBV5-1 to TRBJ2-5. This CDR3 spans 17 amino acids. CDR1 and CDR2 (germline): SGHRS, YFSETQ. CDR3 protein: CASSLTAMTSRQETQYF.

The chain combines TRBV7-8 with TRBJ2-2; the D call from TCRdb, TRBD1, cannot be confirmed without DNA. CDR1 SGHVS and CDR2 FQNEAQ come from the germline V gene. CDR3 length equals 14 residues. CDR3 protein: CASRGQGVTGELFF. Complete variable domain (other parts from reference TRBV7-8 and TRBJ2-2): GAGVSQSPRYKVAKRGQDVALRCDPISGHVSLFWYQQALGQGPEFLTYFQNEAQLDKSGLPSDRFFAERPEGSVSTLKIQRTQQEDSAVYLCASRGQGVTGELFFGEGSRLTVL.

The chain carries TRBV7-3 and TRBJ2-5. The germline V gene encodes CDR1 SGHTA and CDR2 FQGTGA. This CDR3 has 13 residues. The CDR3 loop is CASSLQTQETQYF.

The chain carries TRBV7-6 and TRBJ2-5; lacking DNA, the TRBD1 call made by TCRdb goes unchecked. Germline V CDR1 and CDR2: SGHVS, FNYEAQ. This CDR3 spans 14 amino acids. The CDR3 reads CASSRSGTQETQYF.

This chain uses TRBV7-9 with TRBJ2-5; checking the TCRdb D call of TRBD1 is not possible without DNA. The CDR3 contains 14 residues. Per the germline V gene, CDR1 is SEHNR and CDR2 is FQNEAQ (reference sequence). The CDR3 reads CASSFSYGGETQYF.

This chain links TRBV12-3 or TRBV12-4 with TRBJ2-3; TCRdb lists TRBD2, though no DNA is available to test this call. The CDR3 covers 14 residues. Here the CDR3 reads CASSPRVALDTQYF.

The chain recombines TRBV19 with TRBJ2-7; TCRdb selects TRBD2, and the lack of DNA leaves this call unchecked. CDR3 length equals 14 residues. Looked up from germline, CDR1 is LNHDA and CDR2 is SQIVND (reference sequence). CDR3 region: CASSIAGAIYEQYF.

This chain connects TRBV20-1 to TRBJ2-5; TCRdb's assignment of TRBD1 cannot be checked, as there is no DNA. CDR1 is DFQATT and CDR2 is SNEGSKA in the germline V gene (reference sequence). CDR3 length: 12 residues. The CDR3 loop reads CSAGVRGETQYF.

The chain carries TRBV5-1 and TRBJ2-1. The CDR3 totals 14 residues. Looked up from germline, CDR1 is SGHRS and CDR2 is YFSETQ. The CDR3 here is CASSLPSGVNEQFF.